This T cell receptor (beta chain) was found in a study of blood T cell repertoires in COVID-19. Study overall: Acute-phase and convalescent COVID-19 samples originated in the United States, Italy and Spain. T cells, B-cell-depleted T cells, or PBMCs provided the cDNA or gDNA that served as material.

Data came from immunoSEQ multiplex PCR; TCRdb stores just in-frame clones and leaves some out. This table holds approximately 170,000 clones, 84% found once. The cohort comprised adults aged roughly 18 to 95 years residing in approximately 25 US areas. In assigning cohorts, the study relied on participant-reported clinical history. The germline gives CDR1 MNHEY, CDR2 SMNVEV (reference sequence). J gave up 7 bases and V 2 bases, and 7 bases lay outside the gene matches. The CDR3 runs 16 residues. The receptor's source is a woman between 50 and 59 years old who had recovered from COVID-19. The chain uses TRBV27 and TRBJ2-2; 10 nucleotides line up with TRBD1. Sequenced sample: PBMCs or T cells enriched from blood (not recorded which). In nucleotides, the CDR3 is TGTGCCAGCAGTTTAAGGGGACAGGGGATCATCGGGGAGCTGTTTTTT. It translates to CASSLRGQGIIGELFF.